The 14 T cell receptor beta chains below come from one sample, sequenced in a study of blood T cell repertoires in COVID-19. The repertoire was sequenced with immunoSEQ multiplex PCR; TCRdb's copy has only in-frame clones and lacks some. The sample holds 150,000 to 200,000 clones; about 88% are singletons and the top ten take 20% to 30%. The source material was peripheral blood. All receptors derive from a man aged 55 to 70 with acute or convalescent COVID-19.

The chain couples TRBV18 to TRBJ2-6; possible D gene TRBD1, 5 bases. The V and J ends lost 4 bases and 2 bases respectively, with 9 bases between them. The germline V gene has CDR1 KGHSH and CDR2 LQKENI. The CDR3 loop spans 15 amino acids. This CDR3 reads CASSRSTAGANVLTF. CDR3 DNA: TGTGCCAGCTCACGTTCGACAGCTGGGGCCAACGTCCTGACTTTC.

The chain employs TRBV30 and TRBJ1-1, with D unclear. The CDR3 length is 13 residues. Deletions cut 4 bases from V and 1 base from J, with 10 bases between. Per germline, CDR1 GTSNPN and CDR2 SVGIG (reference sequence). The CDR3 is CAWNHRPNTEAFF. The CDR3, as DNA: TGTGCCTGGAATCACAGACCGAACACTGAAGCTTTCTTT.

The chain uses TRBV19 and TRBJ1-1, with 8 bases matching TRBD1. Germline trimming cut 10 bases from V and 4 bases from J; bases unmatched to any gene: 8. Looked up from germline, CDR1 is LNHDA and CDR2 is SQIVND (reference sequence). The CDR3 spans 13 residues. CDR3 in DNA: TGTGCCACTACAGGGGGGTCAAGCACTGAAGCTTTCTTT. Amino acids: CATTGGSSTEAFF.

Here the CDR3 reads CSVEEGLYTGELFF. CDR3 DNA sequence: TGCAGCGTTGAAGAGGGCCTCTACACCGGGGAGCTGTTTTTT. The V call is TRBV29-1, the J call TRBJ2-2; D unresolved. Germline V gene sequence: CDR1 SQVTM, CDR2 ANQGSEA. The V end lost 0 bases, the J end lost 3 bases, and 8 bases lay between the germline ends. CDR3 length equals 14 residues.

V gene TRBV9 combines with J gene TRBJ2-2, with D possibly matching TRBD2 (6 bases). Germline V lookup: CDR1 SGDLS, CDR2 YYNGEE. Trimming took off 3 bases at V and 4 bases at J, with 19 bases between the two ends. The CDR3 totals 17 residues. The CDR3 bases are TGTGCCAGCAGCGGACTTCAGACTAGTCGCGGCACCGGGGAGCTGTTTTTT. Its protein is CASSGLQTSRGTGELFF.

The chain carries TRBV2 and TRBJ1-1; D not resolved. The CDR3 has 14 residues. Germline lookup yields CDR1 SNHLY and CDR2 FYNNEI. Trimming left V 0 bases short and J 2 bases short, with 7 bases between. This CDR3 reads CASSEAPVNTEAFF. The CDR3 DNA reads TGTGCCAGCAGTGAAGCCCCGGTAAACACTGAAGCTTTCTTT.

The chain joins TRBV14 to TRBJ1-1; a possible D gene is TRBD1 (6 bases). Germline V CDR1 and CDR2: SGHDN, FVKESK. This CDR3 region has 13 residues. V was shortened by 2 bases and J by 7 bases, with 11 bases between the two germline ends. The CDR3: CASSQQGGGEAFF. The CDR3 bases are TGTGCCAGCAGCCAACAGGGAGGGGGTGAAGCTTTCTTT.

The CDR3 DNA is TGTGCCAGTAGCTTAAGACAGGGGGCCTACAATGAGCAGTTCTTC. This sequence encodes CASSLRQGAYNEQFF. The chain recombines TRBV19 with TRBJ2-1; 9 positions match TRBD1. Germline V gene data show CDR1 as LNHDA and CDR2 as SQIVND (reference sequence). This CDR3 is 15 amino acids long. V shed 6 bases and J 2 bases; nucleotides not matched to a gene: 5.

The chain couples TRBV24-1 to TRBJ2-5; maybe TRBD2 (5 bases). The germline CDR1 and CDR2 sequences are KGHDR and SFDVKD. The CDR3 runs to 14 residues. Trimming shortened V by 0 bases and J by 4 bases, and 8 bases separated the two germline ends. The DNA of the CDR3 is TGTGCCACCAGTGATTTGAGGGCGGGAGAGACCCAGTACTTC. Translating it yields CATSDLRAGETQYF.

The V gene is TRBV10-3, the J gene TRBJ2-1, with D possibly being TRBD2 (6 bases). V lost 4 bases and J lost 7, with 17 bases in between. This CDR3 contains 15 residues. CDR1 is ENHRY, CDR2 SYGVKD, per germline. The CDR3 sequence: CAISVGGVGRNEQFF. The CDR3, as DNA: TGTGCCATCAGTGTGGGGGGTGTAGGGCGGAATGAGCAGTTCTTC.

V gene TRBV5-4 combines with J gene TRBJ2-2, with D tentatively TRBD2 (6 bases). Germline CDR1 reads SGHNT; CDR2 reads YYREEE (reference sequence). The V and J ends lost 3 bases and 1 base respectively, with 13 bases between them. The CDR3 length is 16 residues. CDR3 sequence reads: CASSSSGGGNTGELFF. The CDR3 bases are TGTGCCAGCAGCTCTAGTGGGGGAGGGAACACCGGGGAGCTGTTTTTT.

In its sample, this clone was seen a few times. CDR3 in amino acids: CASSRSSGANVLTF. The CDR3 nucleotides read TGTGCCAGCAGTAGGAGCTCTGGGGCCAACGTCCTGACTTTC. The chain is built from TRBV6-5 and TRBJ2-6; D not certain. The V end was cut by 5 bases, the J end by 0 bases, with 5 bases between. The CDR3 runs 14 residues. CDR1 and CDR2 (germline): MNHEY, SVGAGI.

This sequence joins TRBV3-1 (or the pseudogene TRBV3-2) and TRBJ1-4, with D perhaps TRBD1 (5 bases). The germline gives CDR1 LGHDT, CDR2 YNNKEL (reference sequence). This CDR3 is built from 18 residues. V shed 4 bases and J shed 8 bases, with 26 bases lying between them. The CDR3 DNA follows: TGTGCCAGCAGCCCTGAAAGGATAGGGGTGGCGAAAGGGGAAAAACTGTTTTTT. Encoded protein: CASSPERIGVAKGEKLFF.

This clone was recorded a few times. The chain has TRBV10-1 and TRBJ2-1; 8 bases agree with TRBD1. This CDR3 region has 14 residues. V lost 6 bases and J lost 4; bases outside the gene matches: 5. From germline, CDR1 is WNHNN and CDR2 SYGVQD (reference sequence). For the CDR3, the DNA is TGCGCCAGCAGCGGACAGGGCCAGTACAATGAGCAGTTCTTC. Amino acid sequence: CASSGQGQYNEQFF.